A selection of T cell receptor beta chains follows, all from one sample in a study of graft-versus-host responses after intestinal transplantation. Sequencing was performed with immunoSEQ multiplex PCR; in TCRdb, only in-frame clones are kept and a portion is missing. The sample yields fewer than 10,000 clones, 78% seen once. This specimen consisted of ileum tissue, obtained approximately 530 days after intestinal transplant. The origin of the receptors is a human patient who received an intestinal transplant, so some T cells may come from the graft donor. CDR3s include the opening cysteine and the closing phenylalanine or tryptophan. D genes are given only for firm matches. Expanded clones are given a class, and other clones once, few, many or no size at all.

J gene: TRBJ2-3
V gene: TRBV9
D gene: NA
clone size: NA
CDR3 protein: CASSVLVNSDTQYF
CDR3 DNA: TGTGCCAGCAGCGTACTAGTGAACAGCGATACGCAGTATTTT

J gene: TRBJ2-1
V gene: TRBV11-2
D gene: NA
clone size: NA
CDR3 protein: CASSLSGQINNEQFF
CDR3 DNA: TGTGCCAGCAGCTTATCCGGACAGATTAACAATGAGCAGTTCTTC

J gene: TRBJ1-1
V gene: TRBV4-1
D gene: NA
clone size: NA
CDR3 protein: CASSQEGVNTEAFF
CDR3 DNA: TGCGCCAGCAGCCAAGAGGGAGTGAACACTGAAGCTTTCTTT

J gene: TRBJ2-3
V gene: TRBV10-2
D gene: TRBD2
clone size: few
CDR3 protein: CASRIPSGRTDTQYF
CDR3 DNA: TGCGCCAGCAGGATACCTAGCGGGAGGACAGATACGCAGTATTTT

J gene: TRBJ2-7
V gene: TRBV11-3
D gene: NA
clone size: NA
CDR3 protein: CASSLGAYEQYF
CDR3 DNA: TGTGCCAGCAGCTTAGGGGCCTACGAGCAGTACTTC

J gene: TRBJ2-3
V gene: TRBV4-2
D gene: TRBD1
clone size: few
CDR3 protein: CASSLFQGAWDTQYF
CDR3 DNA: TGTGCCAGCAGCTTGTTCCAGGGGGCATGGGATACGCAGTATTTT

J gene: TRBJ2-2
V gene: TRBV6-8
D gene: NA
clone size: few
CDR3 protein: CASSEVGAGELFF
CDR3 DNA: TGTGCCAGCAGTGAAGTGGGAGCCGGGGAGCTGTTTTTT

J gene: TRBJ1-5
V gene: TRBV11-1
D gene: NA
clone size: NA
CDR3 protein: CASRLNKPQPQHF
CDR3 DNA: TGTGCCAGCAGGTTGAACAAGCCGCAGCCCCAGCATTTT

J gene: TRBJ2-2
V gene: TRBV4-1
D gene: TRBD2
clone size: NA
CDR3 protein: CASSPSPREGTGELFF
CDR3 DNA: TGCGCCAGCAGCCCCTCGCCGCGGGAGGGCACCGGGGAGCTGTTTTTT

J gene: TRBJ1-1
V gene: TRBV9
D gene: NA
clone size: few
CDR3 protein: CASSVRQYTEAFF
CDR3 DNA: TGTGCCAGCAGCGTAAGACAGTACACTGAAGCTTTCTTT

J gene: TRBJ2-7
V gene: TRBV5-1
D gene: NA
clone size: NA
CDR3 protein: CASSQAGAGEQYF
CDR3 DNA: TGCGCCAGCAGCCAGGCAGGGGCGGGTGAGCAGTACTTC

J gene: TRBJ2-4
V gene: TRBV4-1
D gene: NA
clone size: NA
CDR3 protein: CASSPQWGSGNIQYF
CDR3 DNA: TGCGCCAGCAGCCCACAATGGGGTAGCGGAAACATTCAGTACTTC

J gene: TRBJ1-2
V gene: TRBV19
D gene: NA
clone size: NA
CDR3 protein: CASSYGTTDYGYTF
CDR3 DNA: TGTGCCAGTAGTTACGGGACAACTGACTATGGCTACACCTTC

J gene: TRBJ2-3
V gene: TRBV6-5
D gene: TRBD1
clone size: few
CDR3 protein: CASSFAGTGRDTQYF
CDR3 DNA: TGTGCCAGCAGTTTTGCCGGGACAGGGAGAGATACGCAGTATTTT